Listed below are T cell receptor beta chains from one sample, sequenced in a study of blood T cell repertoires in COVID-19. The protocol was immunoSEQ multiplex PCR, while the TCRdb copy is restricted to in-frame clones and leaves out a portion. This table holds hundreds of thousands of clones, 85% found once. Sequences were obtained from PBMCs or T cells enriched from blood (not recorded which). Receptor source: a woman aged 25 to 39 who had been exposed to COVID-19. Each CDR3 is given with its conserved first and last residue. D genes are given only for firm matches. Size values are once, few and many counts, or a class for expanded clones, and some rows have none.

j_gene: TRBJ1-1
d_gene: .
abundance: once
len: 13
v_gene: TRBV30
CDR3nt: TGTGCCTGGAACGGACAGCCTAACACTGAAGCTTTCTTT
CDR3aa: CAWNGQPNTEAFF

j_gene: TRBJ1-5
d_gene: .
abundance: .
len: 17
v_gene: TRBV7-9
CDR3nt: TGTGCCAGCAGCTTAGGGGTAGGAGGGGAGGGCAATCAGCCCCAGCATTTT
CDR3aa: CASSLGVGGEGNQPQHF

j_gene: TRBJ2-3
d_gene: TRBD2
abundance: few
len: 16
v_gene: TRBV5-1
CDR3nt: TGCGCCAGCAGCCCCCGGAGTAGCGGGGGCCGGGATACGCAGTATTTT
CDR3aa: CASSPRSSGGRDTQYF

j_gene: TRBJ2-1
d_gene: TRBD2
abundance: .
len: 15
v_gene: TRBV5-6
CDR3nt: TGTGCCAGCAGCCGACTAGCGGGGGCCTACAATGAGCAGTTCTTC
CDR3aa: CASSRLAGAYNEQFF

j_gene: TRBJ1-5
d_gene: .
abundance: few
len: 15
v_gene: TRBV18
CDR3nt: TGTGCCAGCTCACTTCCGGGGTCAGTAAATCAGCCCCAGCATTTT
CDR3aa: CASSLPGSVNQPQHF

j_gene: TRBJ2-3
d_gene: .
abundance: .
len: 14
v_gene: TRBV6-1
CDR3nt: TGTGCCAGCAGTGAAGAGAATAGGGCGGGTACGCAGTATTTT
CDR3aa: CASSEENRAGTQYF

j_gene: TRBJ1-3
d_gene: .
abundance: .
len: 13
v_gene: TRBV30
CDR3nt: TGTGCCTGGAGTCGGGGCTCTGGAAACACCATATATTTT
CDR3aa: CAWSRGSGNTIYF

j_gene: TRBJ1-2
d_gene: TRBD1
abundance: once
len: 14
v_gene: TRBV6-5
CDR3nt: TGTGCCAGCAGGGGATCGGGACAGCTCTATGGCTACACCTTC
CDR3aa: CASRGSGQLYGYTF

j_gene: TRBJ2-3
d_gene: .
abundance: once
len: 13
v_gene: TRBV6-6
CDR3nt: TGTGCCAGCAGAGGGGTGCGGGGAGATACGCAGTATTTT
CDR3aa: CASRGVRGDTQYF

j_gene: TRBJ1-1
d_gene: .
abundance: .
len: 11
v_gene: TRBV25-1
CDR3nt: TGTGCCAGCACTCTTCTTACTGAAGCTTTCTTT
CDR3aa: CASTLLTEAFF

j_gene: TRBJ2-3
d_gene: .
abundance: .
len: 13
v_gene: TRBV30
CDR3nt: TGTGCCTGGAGTGTCGGGAGCGGAGATACGCAGTATTTT
CDR3aa: CAWSVGSGDTQYF

j_gene: TRBJ1-2
d_gene: .
abundance: once
len: 15
v_gene: TRBV7-2
CDR3nt: TGTGCCACCAGAACCGAGACAGCCCTAATTATAGGCTACACCTTC
CDR3aa: CATRTETALIIGYTF

j_gene: TRBJ1-5
d_gene: TRBD1
abundance: many
len: 15
v_gene: TRBV4-3
CDR3nt: TGCGCCAGCAGCCAAGGACAGGGGGCAAATCAGCCCCAGCATTTT
CDR3aa: CASSQGQGANQPQHF

j_gene: TRBJ1-5
d_gene: .
abundance: .
len: 13
v_gene: TRBV10-1
CDR3nt: TGCGCCAGCAGTGACAGGGGAGATCAGCCCCAGCATTTT
CDR3aa: CASSDRGDQPQHF

j_gene: TRBJ2-5
d_gene: TRBD2
abundance: few
len: 17
v_gene: TRBV3-1/TRBV3-2
CDR3nt: TGTGCCAGCAGCCCAGGGGCCAGCGGGGGAGCCTTTGAGACCCAGTACTTC
CDR3aa: CASSPGASGGAFETQYF

j_gene: TRBJ1-2
d_gene: .
abundance: .
len: 11
v_gene: TRBV7-9
CDR3nt: TGTGCCAGCAGCTTAGGCGGGCCTTACACCTTC
CDR3aa: CASSLGGPYTF

j_gene: TRBJ1-6
d_gene: .
abundance: .
len: 14
v_gene: TRBV6-5
CDR3nt: TGTGCCACCCACAGAGGGCAGATGAATTCACCCCTCCACTTT
CDR3aa: CATHRGQMNSPLHF

j_gene: TRBJ2-3
d_gene: TRBD2
abundance: .
len: 15
v_gene: TRBV5-1
CDR3nt: TGCGCCAGCAGCTTGACTAGCGGGACCACAGATACGCAGTATTTT
CDR3aa: CASSLTSGTTDTQYF

j_gene: TRBJ1-2
d_gene: TRBD1
abundance: .
len: 16
v_gene: TRBV6-5
CDR3nt: TGTGCCAGCAGTTACCGCTCCGGGACAGTTAACTATGGCTACACCTTC
CDR3aa: CASSYRSGTVNYGYTF

j_gene: TRBJ1-1
d_gene: TRBD1
abundance: .
len: 16
v_gene: TRBV19
CDR3nt: TGTGCCAGTAGTCCCTGGACAGGGAGAAAGAACACTGAAGCTTTCTTT
CDR3aa: CASSPWTGRKNTEAFF

j_gene: TRBJ2-1
d_gene: TRBD2
abundance: .
len: 14
v_gene: TRBV7-9
CDR3nt: TGTGCCAGCAGAATTAGCGGGGGTTACAATGAGCAGTTCTTC
CDR3aa: CASRISGGYNEQFF

j_gene: TRBJ2-5
d_gene: TRBD2
abundance: .
len: 16
v_gene: TRBV9
CDR3nt: TGTGCCAGCAGCCAAACGACTAGCGGGAGTGCTGAGACCCAGTACTTC
CDR3aa: CASSQTTSGSAETQYF

j_gene: TRBJ1-2
d_gene: .
abundance: few
len: 16
v_gene: TRBV15
CDR3nt: TGTGCCACCAGCAGAGTGTTAGGACAGCCCTTCTATGGCTACACCTTC
CDR3aa: CATSRVLGQPFYGYTF

j_gene: TRBJ1-1
d_gene: .
abundance: .
len: 13
v_gene: TRBV7-9
CDR3nt: TGTGCCAGCAGCCCCGGAGCGGGTCTGAAAGCTTTCTTT
CDR3aa: CASSPGAGLKAFF

j_gene: TRBJ2-1
d_gene: .
abundance: .
len: 14
v_gene: TRBV27
CDR3nt: TGTGCCAGCAGTTTATTTCGGGGTGTTAATGAGCAGTTCTTC
CDR3aa: CASSLFRGVNEQFF

j_gene: TRBJ2-2
d_gene: TRBD2
abundance: .
len: 16
v_gene: TRBV7-2
CDR3nt: TGTGCCAGCAGCCCCAGGACTAGCGCACGCACCGGGGAGCTGTTTTTT
CDR3aa: CASSPRTSARTGELFF

j_gene: TRBJ1-4
d_gene: .
abundance: .
len: 15
v_gene: TRBV19
CDR3nt: TGTGCCAGTAGTATGACAGGATCAACTAATGAAAAACTGTTTTTT
CDR3aa: CASSMTGSTNEKLFF

j_gene: TRBJ1-6
d_gene: TRBD1
abundance: .
len: 14
v_gene: TRBV19
CDR3nt: TGTGCCAGTAGGACAGGGCCGGGTAATTCACCCCTCCACTTT
CDR3aa: CASRTGPGNSPLHF

j_gene: TRBJ1-4
d_gene: TRBD1
abundance: .
len: 15
v_gene: TRBV5-1
CDR3nt: TGCGCCAGCAGCGCGGCGACAGGGGTTAATGAAAAACTGTTTTTT
CDR3aa: CASSAATGVNEKLFF

j_gene: TRBJ2-6
d_gene: .
abundance: .
len: 17
v_gene: TRBV27
CDR3nt: TGTGCCAGGAACCGGGACACGATCGTCTCTGGGGCCAACGTCCTGACTTTC
CDR3aa: CARNRDTIVSGANVLTF

j_gene: TRBJ2-1
d_gene: TRBD2
abundance: .
len: 20
v_gene: TRBV5-1
CDR3nt: TGCGCCAGCAGCTTCAGAGGACTAGCGGGGGGGCCCCGTTCCTACAATGAGCAGTTCTTC
CDR3aa: CASSFRGLAGGPRSYNEQFF

j_gene: TRBJ1-1
d_gene: .
abundance: .
len: 15
v_gene: TRBV30
CDR3nt: TGTGCCTGGAGTGTACTATCAGGGCGGAACACTGAAGCTTTCTTT
CDR3aa: CAWSVLSGRNTEAFF

j_gene: TRBJ2-7
d_gene: .
abundance: .
len: 14
v_gene: TRBV19
CDR3nt: TGTGCCAGTAGTATCTTCAACGGGGGTTACGAGCAGTACTTC
CDR3aa: CASSIFNGGYEQYF

j_gene: TRBJ2-7
d_gene: .
abundance: .
len: 12
v_gene: TRBV4-1
CDR3nt: TGCGCCAGCAGGGGCGGGGATCACGAGCAGTACTTC
CDR3aa: CASRGGDHEQYF

j_gene: TRBJ2-3
d_gene: .
abundance: .
len: 15
v_gene: TRBV11-2
CDR3nt: TGTGCCAGCAGCTTAAGGAGGGGGGGCCCAAATACGCAGTATTTT
CDR3aa: CASSLRRGGPNTQYF

j_gene: TRBJ1-1
d_gene: TRBD1
abundance: .
len: 15
v_gene: TRBV9
CDR3nt: TGTGCCAGCAGTCAAAGACTACAGGGGGGCGCTCAGGCTTTCTTT
CDR3aa: CASSQRLQGGAQAFF

j_gene: TRBJ1-5
d_gene: TRBD1
abundance: .
len: 16
v_gene: TRBV27
CDR3nt: TGTGCCAGCACCAGTTGGGGGGACAGCCGGAATCAGCCCCAGCATTTT
CDR3aa: CASTSWGDSRNQPQHF

j_gene: TRBJ1-3
d_gene: .
abundance: .
len: 15
v_gene: TRBV6-5
CDR3nt: TGTGCCAGCAGGCCGACAGTCAGCTCTGGAAACACCATATATTTT
CDR3aa: CASRPTVSSGNTIYF

j_gene: TRBJ2-1
d_gene: TRBD2
abundance: .
len: 15
v_gene: TRBV7-8
CDR3nt: TGTGCCAGCAGCTTACTAGCGGGCTCTCTGGGTGAGCAGTTCTTC
CDR3aa: CASSLLAGSLGEQFF

j_gene: TRBJ1-5
d_gene: .
abundance: .
len: 14
v_gene: TRBV18
CDR3nt: TGTGCCAGCTCCCTCGGTGTACAGGGCCAGCCCCAGCATTTT
CDR3aa: CASSLGVQGQPQHF

j_gene: TRBJ2-5
d_gene: TRBD2
abundance: .
len: 15
v_gene: TRBV19
CDR3nt: TGTGCCAGTAGTATAAGTGGGGGGGGCCAAGAGACCCAGTACTTC
CDR3aa: CASSISGGGQETQYF

j_gene: TRBJ1-1
d_gene: .
abundance: .
len: 16
v_gene: TRBV21-1
CDR3nt: TGTGCCAGCAGCAACCCGGGACAGGGGTTTAACACTGAAGCTTTCTTT
CDR3aa: CASSNPGQGFNTEAFF

j_gene: TRBJ2-1
d_gene: TRBD2
abundance: .
len: 18
v_gene: TRBV9
CDR3nt: TGTGCCAGCAGCCCCACTAGCGGGGGGGCCGGTAGTTACAATGAGCAGTTCTTC
CDR3aa: CASSPTSGGAGSYNEQFF

j_gene: TRBJ2-1
d_gene: .
abundance: .
len: 12
v_gene: TRBV7-3
CDR3nt: TGTGCCAGCAGCTTCGGAGGAGATGAGCAGTTCTTC
CDR3aa: CASSFGGDEQFF

j_gene: TRBJ2-7
d_gene: .
abundance: .
len: 12
v_gene: TRBV19
CDR3nt: TGTGCCAGTAGCCTCAGGTTGGGCGAGCAGTACTTC
CDR3aa: CASSLRLGEQYF

j_gene: TRBJ1-5
d_gene: .
abundance: few
len: 14
v_gene: TRBV25-1
CDR3nt: TGTGCCAGCAGTGAACTCCTCTTTAATCAGCCCCAGCATTTT
CDR3aa: CASSELLFNQPQHF

j_gene: TRBJ2-5
d_gene: .
abundance: .
len: 14
v_gene: TRBV7-2
CDR3nt: TGTGCCAGCAGCTTAGCGGGCGCCCAAGAGACCCAGTACTTC
CDR3aa: CASSLAGAQETQYF

j_gene: TRBJ2-5
d_gene: .
abundance: .
len: 14
v_gene: TRBV30
CDR3nt: TGTGCCTGGAGTATAGGGCGACTAGGGGAGACCCAGTACTTC
CDR3aa: CAWSIGRLGETQYF

j_gene: TRBJ2-1
d_gene: .
abundance: .
len: 15
v_gene: TRBV2
CDR3nt: TGTGCCATTACCTCCGCCAGCGGGCTAAACAATGAGCAGTTCTTC
CDR3aa: CAITSASGLNNEQFF

j_gene: TRBJ1-5
d_gene: .
abundance: .
len: 16
v_gene: TRBV28
CDR3nt: TGTGCCAGCAGCCGCTCTACCCCGGGGAGCAATCAGCCCCAGCATTTT
CDR3aa: CASSRSTPGSNQPQHF

j_gene: TRBJ2-1
d_gene: .
abundance: .
len: 12
v_gene: TRBV12-3/TRBV12-4
CDR3nt: TGTGCCAGCAGTTTGTTTGCGAATGAGCAGTTCTTC
CDR3aa: CASSLFANEQFF

j_gene: TRBJ2-1
d_gene: TRBD1
abundance: once
len: 14
v_gene: TRBV29-1
CDR3nt: TGCAGCGTAGCCGGGACAGGGACCTACAATGAGCAGTTCTTC
CDR3aa: CSVAGTGTYNEQFF

j_gene: TRBJ2-5
d_gene: .
abundance: .
len: 15
v_gene: TRBV11-2
CDR3nt: TGTGCCAGCAGCTTACCTTTCAGGGCAGAGTGGACCCAGTACTTC
CDR3aa: CASSLPFRAEWTQYF

j_gene: TRBJ1-2
d_gene: .
abundance: .
len: 14
v_gene: TRBV7-9
CDR3nt: TGTGCCAGCAGCTTATTCCGGGAGAACTATGGCTACACCTTC
CDR3aa: CASSLFRENYGYTF

j_gene: TRBJ1-2
d_gene: .
abundance: .
len: 15
v_gene: TRBV5-1
CDR3nt: TGCGCCAGCAGCCCGGAAGGCCAGGGGAACTATGGCTACACCTTC
CDR3aa: CASSPEGQGNYGYTF

j_gene: TRBJ2-7
d_gene: TRBD2
abundance: .
len: 16
v_gene: TRBV27
CDR3nt: TGTGCCAGCAGTCAGGGACTAGCGGGCCGCTCCTACGAGCAGTACTTC
CDR3aa: CASSQGLAGRSYEQYF

j_gene: TRBJ1-1
d_gene: .
abundance: .
len: 13
v_gene: TRBV9
CDR3nt: TGTGCCAGCACCCAGGGTATGAACACTGAAGCTTTCTTT
CDR3aa: CASTQGMNTEAFF